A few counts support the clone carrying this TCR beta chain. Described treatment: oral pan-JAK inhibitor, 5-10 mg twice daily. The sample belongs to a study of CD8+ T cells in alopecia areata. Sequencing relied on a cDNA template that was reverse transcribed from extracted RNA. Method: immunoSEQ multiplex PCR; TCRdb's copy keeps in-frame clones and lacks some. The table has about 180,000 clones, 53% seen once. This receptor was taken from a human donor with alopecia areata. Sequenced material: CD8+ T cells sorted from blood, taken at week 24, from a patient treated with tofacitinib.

The CDR3 bases are TGCGCCAGCAGCATTGAACTGGATGAGCAGTTCTTC. Amino acids: CASSIELDEQFF. This chain connects TRBV5-1 to TRBJ2-1; unclear D gene. Looked up from germline, CDR1 is SGHRS and CDR2 is YFSETQ. Between the trimmed V and J ends, which lost 4 bases and 8 bases, there was a span of 10 bases. This CDR3 has 12 amino acids.